This T cell receptor beta chain was identified in a study of B cell selection in AIRE deficiency. Study findings and constraints: CDR3s were shorter in shared Treg sequences, reflecting few non-templated nucleotide insertions.

The sorted conventional CD4 T cells were gated as CD4+CD127+. Healthy unrelated donors supplied the control samples. The CDR3 is 20 amino acids. Germline V gives CDR1 MNHNS, CDR2 SASEGT. The V segment lost 2 bases and the J segment 5 bases; nucleotides outside the gene matches: 21. In regard to this clone: Its antigen is as yet unknown.

In the original workflow: About 1.1x10^5 patient and 1.3x10^5 or so healthy donor in-frame TCRbeta sequences came from conventional T cells. The assay was immunoSEQ multiplex PCR, and TCRdb's table has in-frame clones only and misses some. The V and J calls and clone size are taken from that table; D and trimming were inferred from the DNA. The profile shows roughly 23,000 clones, 95% to 97% of them singletons. The material sequenced was CD4+CD127+ conventional T cells sorted from PBMCs. The receptor's source is a human donor in good health. The chain joins TRBV6-1 to TRBJ2-3; 8 bases are a match to TRBD2. CDR3 nucleotides: TGTGCCAGCAGTGAATATCTCGGGACCACGGGGACTAGTCAAAAAGATACGCAGTATTTT. Amino acid sequence: CASSEYLGTTGTSQKDTQYF.